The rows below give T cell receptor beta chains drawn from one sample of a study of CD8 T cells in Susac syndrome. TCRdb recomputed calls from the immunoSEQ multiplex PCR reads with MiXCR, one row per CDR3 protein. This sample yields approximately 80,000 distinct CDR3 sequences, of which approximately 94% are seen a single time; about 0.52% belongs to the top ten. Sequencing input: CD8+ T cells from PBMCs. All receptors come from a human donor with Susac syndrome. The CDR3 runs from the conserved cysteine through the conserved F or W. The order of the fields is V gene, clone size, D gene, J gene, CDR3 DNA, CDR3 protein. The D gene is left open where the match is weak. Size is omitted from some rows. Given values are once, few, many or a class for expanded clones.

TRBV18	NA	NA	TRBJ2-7	TGTGCCAGCTTGGACAGCTCCTACGAGCAGTACTTC	CASLDSSYEQYF
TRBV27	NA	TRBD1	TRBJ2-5	TGTGCCAGCAGTTTAGGGGGAACAGGGGTAGGAGAGACCCAGTACTTC	CASSLGGTGVGETQYF
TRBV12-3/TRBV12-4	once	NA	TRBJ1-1	TGTGCCAGCAGTTTAGTGAGGACTGAAGCTTTCTTT	CASSLVRTEAFF
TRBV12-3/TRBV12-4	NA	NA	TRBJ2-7	TGTGCCAGCAGCCCACTAGTCTACGAGCAGTACTTC	CASSPLVYEQYF
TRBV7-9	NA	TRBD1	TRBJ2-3	TGTGCCAGCAGCTTAGGCCTGGGACAGGTCACAGATACGCAGTATTTT	CASSLGLGQVTDTQYF
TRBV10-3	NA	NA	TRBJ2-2	TGTGCCTCCTTGGAGGGAGGGGGCACGGGCGGGGAGCTGTTTTTT	CASLEGGGTGGELFF
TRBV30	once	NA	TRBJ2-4	TGTGCCTGCGGGGCGGCCAAAAACATTCAGTACTTC	CACGAAKNIQYF
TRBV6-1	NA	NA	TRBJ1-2	TGTGCCAGCAGGGGCAGCGTAACCTATGGCTACACCTTC	CASRGSVTYGYTF
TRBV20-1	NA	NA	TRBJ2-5	TGCAGTGCTAGATCGGACGTACAAGAGACCCAGTACTTC	CSARSDVQETQYF
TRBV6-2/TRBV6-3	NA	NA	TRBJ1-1	TGTGCCAGCAGTCTCTCGGGGGGTCTCCACACTGAAGCTTTCTTT	CASSLSGGLHTEAFF
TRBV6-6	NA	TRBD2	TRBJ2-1	TGTGCCAGCAGCGGGACTAGCGGGGGCCGGACCGAGCAGTTCTTC	CASSGTSGGRTEQFF
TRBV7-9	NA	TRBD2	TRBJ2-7	TGTGCCAGCAGCTTACGGACTAGCGGGGAATACGAGCAGTACTTC	CASSLRTSGEYEQYF
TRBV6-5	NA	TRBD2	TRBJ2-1	TGTGCCAGCAGTTACAGCGGGGGCAGTGCCTACAATGAGCAGTTCTTC	CASSYSGGSAYNEQFF
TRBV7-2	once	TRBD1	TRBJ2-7	TGTGCCAGCAGCTTAGCGGGACAGGGGGCGTGGGAGCAGTACTTC	CASSLAGQGAWEQYF
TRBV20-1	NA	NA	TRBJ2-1	TGCAGTGCTAGATTGCGGGGTTTTAATGAGCAGTTCTTC	CSARLRGFNEQFF
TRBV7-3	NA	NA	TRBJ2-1	TGTGCCAGCAGCCGCAGCCCCGGGGCTCACAATGAGCAGTTCTTC	CASSRSPGAHNEQFF
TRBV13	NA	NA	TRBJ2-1	TGTGCCAGCAGCCTCCTCCATGAGCAGTTCTTC	CASSLLHEQFF
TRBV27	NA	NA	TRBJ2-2	TGTGCCAGCAGTAAAACCGGGGAGCTGTTTTTT	CASSKTGELFF
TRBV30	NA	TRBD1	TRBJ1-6	TGTGCCTGGAGTGTACCGGACAGGCAAGGTTCACCCCTCCACTTT	CAWSVPDRQGSPLHF
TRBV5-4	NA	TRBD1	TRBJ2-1	TGTGCCAGCAGCTGGGGGACAGGGTCCTACAATGAGCAGTTCTTC	CASSWGTGSYNEQFF
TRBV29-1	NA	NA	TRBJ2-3	TGCAGCGTTGAAACCGGGGTAGAAGGGACGCAGTATTTT	CSVETGVEGTQYF
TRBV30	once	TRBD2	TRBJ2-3	TGTGCCTGGAGTCGACGGGGGGGCCAGGCAGATACGCAGTATTTT	CAWSRRGGQADTQYF
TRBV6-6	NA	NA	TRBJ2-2	TGTGCCAGCAGTCCGAACAGTGGGAACACCGGGGAGCTGTTTTTT	CASSPNSGNTGELFF
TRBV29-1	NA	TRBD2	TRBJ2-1	TGCAGCGTTGAAGGTTTAGCGGGGGGGTTCTCCTACAATGAGCAGTTCTTC	CSVEGLAGGFSYNEQFF
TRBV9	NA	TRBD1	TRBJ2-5	TGTGCCAGCAGCGCCGGGACAGGGGGCGGGACCCAGTACTTC	CASSAGTGGGTQYF
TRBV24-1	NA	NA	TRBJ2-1	TGTGCCACCAGTCAGTCCAATGAGCAGTTCTTC	CATSQSNEQFF
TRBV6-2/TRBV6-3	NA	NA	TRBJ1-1	TGTGCCAGCAGTTACGAAAAAGACCTGAACACTGAAGCTTTCTTT	CASSYEKDLNTEAFF
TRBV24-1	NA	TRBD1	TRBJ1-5	TGTGCCACCAGTGAAAGGGGGCGAGGTCAGCCCCAGCATTTT	CATSERGRGQPQHF
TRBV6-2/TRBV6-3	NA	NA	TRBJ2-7	TGTGCCAGCAGTAGGCGTTACGAGCAGTACTTC	CASSRRYEQYF
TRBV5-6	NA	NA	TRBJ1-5	TGTGCCAGCAGCTCCCGATCCCAGCCCCAGCATTTT	CASSSRSQPQHF
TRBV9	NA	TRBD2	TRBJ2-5	TGTGCCAGCAGCGAACGGGGGGGCCAAGAGACCCAGTACTTC	CASSERGGQETQYF
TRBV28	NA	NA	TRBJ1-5	TGTGCCAGCAGTGGGAATCAGCCCCAGCATTTT	CASSGNQPQHF
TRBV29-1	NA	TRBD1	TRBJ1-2	TGCAGCGTTGATTTCAGGGGGGACTATGGCTACACCTTC	CSVDFRGDYGYTF